Listed below are T cell receptor beta chains from one sample, sequenced in a study of shared clonotypes between healthy human individuals. Using immunoSEQ multiplex PCR, the repertoire was profiled, and TCRdb retains in-frame clones only, with some absent. The table includes around 1.9 million clones, under 95% detected once. Input material: naive CD8+ T cells from PBMCs. These receptors were obtained from a man aged 18 to 35 in good health. Some clones in this sample may be carry-over from other donors' samples. The CDR3 runs from the conserved cysteine through the conserved F or W. D genes are given only for firm matches. The size of a clone is reported for some rows only, either as once, few or many, or as a class for expanded clones.

abundance: -
d_gene: TRBD1
j_gene: TRBJ1-4
v_gene: TRBV4-2
CDR3nt: TGTGCCAGCAGCCAAGTTCGACGGGACAGGAATAATGAAAAACTGTTTTTT
CDR3aa: CASSQVRRDRNNEKLFF

abundance: -
d_gene: TRBD1
j_gene: TRBJ2-7
v_gene: TRBV10-3
CDR3nt: TGTGCCATCAGCACGCTGAGGGACAGGGAAATATACGAGCAGTACTTC
CDR3aa: CAISTLRDREIYEQYF

abundance: -
d_gene: -
j_gene: TRBJ2-1
v_gene: TRBV14
CDR3nt: TGTGCCAGCACCCAGGGGAATGAGCAGTTCTTC
CDR3aa: CASTQGNEQFF

abundance: -
d_gene: -
j_gene: TRBJ1-1
v_gene: TRBV11-1
CDR3nt: TGTGCCAGCAGCTTAGCCAAAGTGAACACTGAAGCTTTCTTT
CDR3aa: CASSLAKVNTEAFF

abundance: -
d_gene: TRBD1
j_gene: TRBJ1-2
v_gene: TRBV10-2
CDR3nt: TGCGCCAGCAGAGAAGACAGGGCGGGGATCTATGGCTACACCTTC
CDR3aa: CASREDRAGIYGYTF

abundance: once
d_gene: -
j_gene: TRBJ1-5
v_gene: TRBV30
CDR3nt: TGTGCCTGGAGTCCCGGGACATCGGTTGCCCAGCCCCAGCATTTT
CDR3aa: CAWSPGTSVAQPQHF

abundance: -
d_gene: TRBD1
j_gene: TRBJ1-1
v_gene: TRBV7-9
CDR3nt: TGTGCCAGCCGCGGGACAGGGGTCCCTGAAGCTTTCTTT
CDR3aa: CASRGTGVPEAFF

abundance: -
d_gene: -
j_gene: TRBJ1-5
v_gene: TRBV28
CDR3nt: TGTGCCAGCAGTCCCGCGGTGCAGCCCCAGCATTTT
CDR3aa: CASSPAVQPQHF

abundance: -
d_gene: -
j_gene: TRBJ2-3
v_gene: TRBV4-3
CDR3nt: TGCGCCAGCAGCCAAGTGTGGGAGGCCGTGAGCACAGATACGCAGTATTTT
CDR3aa: CASSQVWEAVSTDTQYF

abundance: -
d_gene: -
j_gene: TRBJ1-2
v_gene: TRBV7-2
CDR3nt: TGTGCCAGCAGCTTAGACCACACTAACTATGGCTACACCTTC
CDR3aa: CASSLDHTNYGYTF

abundance: few
d_gene: -
j_gene: TRBJ1-2
v_gene: TRBV27
CDR3nt: TGTGCCAGCAGTTTAAGACGGGATGGCTACACCTTC
CDR3aa: CASSLRRDGYTF

abundance: -
d_gene: -
j_gene: TRBJ1-3
v_gene: TRBV19
CDR3nt: TGTGCCAGTAGGGGAGGCTCAACCTCTGGAAACACCATATATTTT
CDR3aa: CASRGGSTSGNTIYF

abundance: -
d_gene: TRBD2
j_gene: TRBJ2-7
v_gene: TRBV30
CDR3nt: TGTGCCTGGCAGAGGGGCGGGAGTGATGAGCAGTACTTC
CDR3aa: CAWQRGGSDEQYF

abundance: few
d_gene: TRBD1
j_gene: TRBJ1-3
v_gene: TRBV7-9
CDR3nt: TGTGCCAGCAGTCAAACAGGGGTGGGAAACACCATATATTTT
CDR3aa: CASSQTGVGNTIYF

abundance: -
d_gene: -
j_gene: TRBJ1-2
v_gene: TRBV6-1
CDR3nt: TGTGCCAGCACTCGGGCCGATGGCTACACCTTC
CDR3aa: CASTRADGYTF

abundance: -
d_gene: -
j_gene: TRBJ2-6
v_gene: TRBV6-5
CDR3nt: TGTGCCAGCAGTTACACCGGACCTGGGGCCAACGTCCTGACTTTC
CDR3aa: CASSYTGPGANVLTF

abundance: -
d_gene: -
j_gene: TRBJ2-1
v_gene: TRBV4-1
CDR3nt: TGCGCCAGCAGCCCCCTTGCCGGGGCCCACAATGAGCAGTTCTTC
CDR3aa: CASSPLAGAHNEQFF

abundance: once
d_gene: -
j_gene: TRBJ2-6
v_gene: TRBV27
CDR3nt: TGTGCCAGCAGTTTCTTACAGGGAAGGGGTGCGTCTGGGGCCAACGTCCTGACTTTC
CDR3aa: CASSFLQGRGASGANVLTF

abundance: -
d_gene: -
j_gene: TRBJ2-7
v_gene: TRBV6-5
CDR3nt: TGTGCCAGCAGTTACTCGAATCCTGGCGAGCAGTACTTC
CDR3aa: CASSYSNPGEQYF

abundance: -
d_gene: -
j_gene: TRBJ2-5
v_gene: TRBV28
CDR3nt: TGTGCCAGCGGGGGGACGGATCTGGACCAAGAGACCCAGTACTTC
CDR3aa: CASGGTDLDQETQYF

abundance: -
d_gene: TRBD1
j_gene: TRBJ1-2
v_gene: TRBV11-2
CDR3nt: TGTGCCAGCAGCTTAGAGACAGGGACTAACTATGGCTACACCTTC
CDR3aa: CASSLETGTNYGYTF

abundance: -
d_gene: TRBD2
j_gene: TRBJ2-7
v_gene: TRBV9
CDR3nt: TGTGCCAGCAGCGCACTAGCGGGAACCTACGAGCAGTACTTC
CDR3aa: CASSALAGTYEQYF

abundance: -
d_gene: -
j_gene: TRBJ1-3
v_gene: TRBV4-1
CDR3nt: TGCGCCAGCAGCCAAGTATTGGTAGTATCTGGAAACACCATATATTTT
CDR3aa: CASSQVLVVSGNTIYF

abundance: -
d_gene: -
j_gene: TRBJ1-4
v_gene: TRBV13
CDR3nt: TGTGCCAGCAGCACCTTCAGGGGAAAACTGTTTTTT
CDR3aa: CASSTFRGKLFF

abundance: -
d_gene: TRBD1
j_gene: TRBJ2-2
v_gene: TRBV28
CDR3nt: TGTGCCAGCAGTTTACAGACAGGGACCGGGGAGCTGTTTTTT
CDR3aa: CASSLQTGTGELFF

abundance: -
d_gene: TRBD1
j_gene: TRBJ2-3
v_gene: TRBV6-5
CDR3nt: TGTGCCAGCAGTTTGACAGGGATCACAGATACGCAGTATTTT
CDR3aa: CASSLTGITDTQYF

abundance: once
d_gene: TRBD1
j_gene: TRBJ2-2
v_gene: TRBV27
CDR3nt: TGTGCCAGCAGGGGACCGGACAGGGGAAACACCGGGGAGCTGTTTTTT
CDR3aa: CASRGPDRGNTGELFF

abundance: -
d_gene: -
j_gene: TRBJ1-1
v_gene: TRBV5-1
CDR3nt: TGCGCCAGCAGCTTAGGCAGGGGTAGTGATGAAGCTTTCTTT
CDR3aa: CASSLGRGSDEAFF

abundance: -
d_gene: -
j_gene: TRBJ1-4
v_gene: TRBV7-9
CDR3nt: TGTGCCAGCAGCTCAATAAGCGAAAAACTGTTTTTT
CDR3aa: CASSSISEKLFF

abundance: -
d_gene: -
j_gene: TRBJ2-7
v_gene: TRBV2
CDR3nt: TGTGCCAGCGGGACAAACGACTACGAGCAGTACTTC
CDR3aa: CASGTNDYEQYF

abundance: -
d_gene: TRBD1
j_gene: TRBJ1-2
v_gene: TRBV7-9
CDR3nt: TGTGCCAGCAGCACGGAAGGGACAGCGAGGGTGGGTGGCTACACCTTC
CDR3aa: CASSTEGTARVGGYTF

abundance: -
d_gene: -
j_gene: TRBJ1-5
v_gene: TRBV2
CDR3nt: TGTGCCAGCAGTGAGGTAGGAAGGACAGAAAAGCCCCAGCATTTT
CDR3aa: CASSEVGRTEKPQHF

abundance: -
d_gene: TRBD1
j_gene: TRBJ2-2
v_gene: TRBV5-1
CDR3nt: TGCGCCAGCAGCTGGCCCCTGACAGGGGGGGACACCGGGGAGCTGTTTTTT
CDR3aa: CASSWPLTGGDTGELFF

abundance: -
d_gene: TRBD2
j_gene: TRBJ2-1
v_gene: TRBV11-2
CDR3nt: TGTGCCAGCAGCCCCCTTCCAGGGACTAGCGGTACCAATGAGCAGTTCTTC
CDR3aa: CASSPLPGTSGTNEQFF

abundance: -
d_gene: -
j_gene: TRBJ2-7
v_gene: TRBV15
CDR3nt: TGTGCCACCAGCAGAGGAGCAGTCCTAGGTCCCTCCTCCTACGAGCAGTACTTC
CDR3aa: CATSRGAVLGPSSYEQYF

abundance: once
d_gene: -
j_gene: TRBJ1-1
v_gene: TRBV10-3
CDR3nt: TGTGCCATCAGTGATAGGGGTAACACTGAAGCTTTCTTT
CDR3aa: CAISDRGNTEAFF

abundance: -
d_gene: -
j_gene: TRBJ2-7
v_gene: TRBV7-2
CDR3nt: TGTGCCAGCAGCTTAGGTGGTCCGGCCTACGAGCAGTACTTC
CDR3aa: CASSLGGPAYEQYF

abundance: -
d_gene: -
j_gene: TRBJ2-2
v_gene: TRBV29-1
CDR3nt: TGCAGCGTTGAATTTGGCGGGACGGGCACCGGGGAGCTGTTTTTT
CDR3aa: CSVEFGGTGTGELFF

abundance: -
d_gene: -
j_gene: TRBJ2-2
v_gene: TRBV4-2
CDR3nt: TGTGCCAGCAGCCAAGTAGTTACCGGGGAGCTGTTTTTT
CDR3aa: CASSQVVTGELFF

abundance: -
d_gene: TRBD1
j_gene: TRBJ2-7
v_gene: TRBV4-1
CDR3nt: TGCGCCAGCAGCCTCCCGGGACAGCCCCACGAGCAGTACTTC
CDR3aa: CASSLPGQPHEQYF

abundance: -
d_gene: -
j_gene: TRBJ1-2
v_gene: TRBV9
CDR3nt: TGTGCCAGCTGGGAGCGAAACTATGGCTACACCTTC
CDR3aa: CASWERNYGYTF

abundance: -
d_gene: -
j_gene: TRBJ2-7
v_gene: TRBV20-1
CDR3nt: TGCAGAGTGGCGTGGGAGCAGTACTTC
CDR3aa: CRVAWEQYF

abundance: -
d_gene: -
j_gene: TRBJ2-7
v_gene: TRBV28
CDR3nt: TGTGCCAGCAGTCCTACGGCGAGAAACTACGAGCAGTACTTC
CDR3aa: CASSPTARNYEQYF